This T cell receptor (beta chain) was captured by sequencing in a study of human T cells and chemical hapten exposure. Each CDR3 protein is one row after TCRdb ran MiXCR on the RACE reads. This table has 300,000 to 400,000 distinct CDR3 sequences, 5.1% appearing once. This clonotype has a count of ten or more. This CDR3 has 16 residues. The junction had 8 bases not matched to a gene; V was cut back by 0 bases and J by 9 bases. Germline V lookup: CDR1 MNHEY, CDR2 SVGAGI. This sample's time point: pre-sensitization, week 0. Treatment noted: therapeutic diphenylcyclopropenone sensitization with weekly scalp DPC. Blood draws came before every patch-test application.

This TCR was recovered from a woman between 45 and 65 years old with alopecia areata. Some clones in this sample may be carry-over from other donors' samples. The chain carries TRBV6-5 and TRBJ2-1, with 10 bases matching TRBD2. The sequencing used whole blood, collected in connection with sensitization to the hapten diphenylcyclopropenone (DPC). The CDR3 nucleotides are TGTGCCAGCAGTTACTCCGGGACTAGCGTACGCGGTGAGCAGTTCTTC. This gives the protein CASSYSGTSVRGEQFF.